One TCR beta chain is described in this entry. Germline CDR1 reads SGHNT; CDR2 reads YENEEA. The CDR3 covers 14 residues. The V gene lost 4 bases and the J gene lost 3 bases, with 12 bases spanning the gap. These data come from a study of control samples from healthy donors and cancer patients. Here immunoSEQ multiplex PCR was the method, and the copy in TCRdb shows in-frame clones only, minus some. The sample holds about 98,000 clones, 90% to 95% seen once. The clonotype comes from a woman under 30 in good health. The genes are TRBV11-3 and TRBJ1-1; tentative D call: TRBD1 (6 bases). The sample consisted of blood. CDR3 in amino acids: CASSSRRGDTEAFF. CDR3 DNA: TGTGCCAGCAGCTCGAGGAGGGGGGACACTGAAGCTTTCTTT.